Below are 21 T cell receptor beta chains sequenced from a single sample in a study of identical twins. TCRdb reanalysed the 5' RACE reads using MiXCR and keeps one entry per CDR3 protein. There are 1.5 million to 2 million distinct CDR3 sequences in the sample; roughly 35% occur only once, and 0.25% to 0.3% lies in the top ten. The material sequenced was cord blood. The receptor set was obtained from a newborn girl in good health.

This clonotype was counted ten times or more. This chain links TRBV7-2 with TRBJ2-1; 7 bases fit TRBD1. Trimming cost V 1 base and J 4 bases; bases outside gene matches: 4. The CDR3 covers 15 residues. Germline values: CDR1 SGHTA, CDR2 FQGNSA. The CDR3 spells CASSLGGTAYNEQFF. The CDR3 region has the DNA TGTGCCAGCAGCTTAGGAGGGACAGCTTACAATGAGCAGTTCTTC. Combining the CDR3 with reference TRBV7-2 and TRBJ2-1 gives the whole variable domain GAGVSQSPSNKVTEKGKDVELRCDPISGHTALYWYRQSLGQGLEFLIYFQGNSAPDKSGLPSDRFSAERTGGSVSTLTIQRTQQEDSAVYLCASSLGGTAYNEQFFGPGTRLTVL.

J is TRBJ2-4 and V is TRBV6-1, with D maybe TRBD2 (6 bases). V shed 2 bases and J shed 4 bases, with 27 bases lying between them. The CDR3 totals 20 residues. Germline values: CDR1 MNHNS, CDR2 SASEGT. The CDR3 here is CASSEKFWDFPGQNKNIQYF. CDR3 coding DNA: TGTGCCAGCAGTGAAAAGTTTTGGGACTTTCCAGGCCAAAATAAAAACATTCAGTACTTC.

The chain recombines TRBV20-1 with TRBJ2-1; TRBD2 aligns across 7 bases. The length of the CDR3 is 13 residues. V shed 3 bases, J shed 7 bases, and the junction held 6 bases outside the gene matches. Germline V CDR1 and CDR2: DFQATT, SNEGSKA (reference sequence). The CDR3 protein is CSARWGEGNEQFF. As DNA, the CDR3 is TGCAGTGCTAGGTGGGGGGAGGGGAATGAGCAGTTCTTC.

About this clonotype itself: A read error may produce the germline difference seen at one junction end. The CDR3 region has the DNA TGCAGTGCCAGAGCGGGACCCCCTTACAATGAGCAGTTCTTC. Amino acids: CSARAGPPYNEQFF. V gene TRBV20-1 combines with J gene TRBJ2-1, with 7 bases fitting TRBD2. This CDR3 spans 14 amino acids. Germline assignment: CDR1 DFQATT and CDR2 SNEGSKA (reference sequence).

The chain recombines TRBV3-1 with TRBJ1-6; possible D gene TRBD1, 5 bases. The CDR3 runs 15 residues. Germline V gene lookup returns CDR1 LGHDT and CDR2 YNNKEL (reference sequence). Trimming shortened V by 0 bases and J by 6 bases, and 9 bases separated the two germline ends. CDR3 region: CASSQDAGPNSPLHF. The CDR3 nucleotides read TGTGCCAGCAGCCAAGATGCAGGGCCTAATTCACCCCTCCACTTT.

Ten or more counts support this clonotype. CDR3: CASSNDMRETQYF. The CDR3 coding sequence is TGTGCCAGCAGTAATGATATGCGGGAGACCCAGTACTTC. The chain uses TRBV3-1 and TRBJ2-5; D uncertain. There are 13 residues in the CDR3. CDR1 and CDR2 from the germline V gene are LGHDT and YNNKEL (reference sequence). V lost 6 bases, J lost 5 bases, and 13 bases lay in between.

The V and J genes are TRBV27 and TRBJ2-3; 9 bases are a match to TRBD2. With V trimmed by 1 base and J by 5 bases, 7 bases remained unmatched. Per germline, CDR1 MNHEY and CDR2 SMNVEV (reference sequence). The length of the CDR3 is 16 residues. The CDR3: CASSLYWRGGGDTQYF. CDR3 nucleotide sequence: TGTGCCAGCAGTTTATACTGGCGGGGGGGCGGAGATACGCAGTATTTT.

This clonotype was counted only a few times. The V and J genes are TRBV20-1 and TRBJ1-1; D is perhaps TRBD1 (5 bases). The germline V and J ends were trimmed by 6 bases and 4 bases, with 12 bases remaining between them. The germline V gene encodes CDR1 DFQATT and CDR2 SNEGSKA (reference sequence). The CDR3 runs to 12 residues. CDR3 nucleotide sequence: TGCAGTGCCCCCGGACAACTCACTGAAGCTTTCTTT. This translates into CSAPGQLTEAFF.

This clonotype came up many times. The chain has TRBV20-1 and TRBJ1-2, with TRBD1 matching over 7 bases. Germline loops: CDR1 DFQATT, CDR2 SNEGSKA (reference sequence). This CDR3 is 12 amino acids long. V was clipped by 6 bases and J by 4 bases; unmatched bases: 5. CDR3 coding DNA: TGCAGTGCCCCCGACAGGGTCTATGGCTACACCTTC. Its translation is CSAPDRVYGYTF.

The chain carries TRBV20-1 and TRBJ2-3; 11 bases are a match to TRBD2. The CDR3 consists of 17 residues. V shed 0 bases and J 2 bases; nucleotides not matched to a gene: 7. The germline V gene encodes CDR1 DFQATT and CDR2 SNEGSKA (reference sequence). The CDR3 DNA reads TGCAGTGCTAGAGATCCGACTAGCGGGGCCCCCACAGATACGCAGTATTTT. It encodes CSARDPTSGAPTDTQYF.

The V call is TRBV20-1, the J call TRBJ2-5; D is perhaps TRBD1 (5 bases). CDR1 DFQATT and CDR2 SNEGSKA come from the germline V gene (reference sequence). Trimming removed 7 bases from V and 3 bases from J, with 9 bases in between. This CDR3 comprises 11 residues. The CDR3 DNA sequence: TGCAGTGGGGGCCCCAAAGAGACCCAGTACTTC. It yields the protein CSGGPKETQYF.

In its sample, this clonotype was seen a few times. J is TRBJ2-1 and V is TRBV25-1, with 9 bases that match TRBD2. This CDR3 spans 16 amino acids. Germline-derived CDR1 and CDR2 are MGHDK and SYGVNS. J was trimmed by 8 bases and V by 4 bases; bases with no gene match: 12. The CDR3 coding sequence is TGTGCCAGCAGTGGCGCCGGGACTAGCAGTTTCCATGAGCAGTTCTTC. This sequence encodes CASSGAGTSSFHEQFF. Full variable domain (missing parts from reference TRBV25-1 and TRBJ2-1): EADIYQTPRYLVIGTGKKITLECSQTMGHDKMYWYQQDPGMELHLIHYSYGVNSTEKGDLSSESTVSRIRTEHFPLTLESARPSHTSQYLCASSGAGTSSFHEQFFGPGTRLTVL.

This clonotype appeared a few times. The J gene is TRBJ2-5, the V gene TRBV21-1; TRBD1 is taken as the D call from the table, unchecked against the DNA. TRBV21-1 has pseudogene status. CDR3 length: 14 amino acids. The CDR3 coding sequence is TGTGCCAGGGACCCACGGGGGGCGGGCGAGACCCAGTACTTC. It yields the protein CARDPRGAGETQYF.

A word on this clonotype: This sequence may be a read error, since a much larger clone differs from it by one base. The chain combines TRBV4-2 with TRBJ1-1; the match to TRBD1 covers 7 bases. V shed 0 bases, J shed 0 bases, and the junction held 1 base outside the gene matches. The CDR3 has 15 amino acids. CDR1 and CDR2 from the germline V gene are LGHNA and YNFKEQ. This CDR3 is CASSQDRGVNTEAFF. CDR3 nucleotides: TGTGCCAGCAGCCAAGACAGGGGGGTGAACACTGAAGCTTTCTTT.

J is TRBJ2-5 and V is TRBV5-1; no clear D gene. There are 14 residues in the CDR3. Germline V gene sequence: CDR1 SGHRS, CDR2 YFSETQ. V was pared by 0 bases and J by 4 bases, with 10 bases between. The CDR3, as DNA: TGCGCCAGCAGCTTGGGTTCGGCGTCAGAGACCCAGTACTTC. Translating gives CASSLGSASETQYF.

This clonotype was recorded only once. The junction differs from germline at one of its ends, possibly a read error. V is TRBV5-5 and J is TRBJ1-4, with D tentatively TRBD1 (6 bases). The CDR3 sequence is 16 residues long. Germline V CDR1 and CDR2: SGHKS, YYEKEE (reference sequence). The CDR3 region has the DNA TGTGCCAGCAGCGATGGGACACCTACAACTAATGAAAAGCTGTTTTTT. Protein sequence: CASSDGTPTTNEKLFF.

There are a few counts of this clonotype. The chain is built from TRBV4-2 and TRBJ2-5; the match to TRBD2 covers 7 bases. V was pared by 1 base and J by 11 bases, with 19 bases of the junction left unmatched. CDR1 and CDR2 (germline): LGHNA, YNFKEQ. The length of the CDR3 is 17 residues. The CDR3: CASSQGEVTSWAGEQYF. Here the CDR3 DNA reads TGTGCCAGCAGCCAAGGGGAGGTGACTAGCTGGGCGGGGGAGCAGTACTTC.

V and J are TRBV9 and TRBJ1-1; TRBD1 matches at 8 bases. The germline V gene encodes CDR1 SGDLS and CDR2 YYNGEE. V lost 0 bases and J lost 0; bases outside the gene matches: 7. The CDR3 runs 17 residues. CDR3 sequence reads: CASSVGTGRALNTEAFF. The CDR3, as DNA: TGTGCCAGCAGCGTAGGGACAGGGAGGGCTCTGAACACTGAAGCTTTCTTT.

This clonotype was observed a handful of times. The CDR3 DNA is TGTGCCAGCAGCTTACAGGACAGCCCCTACGAGCAGTACTTC. Translated, it gives CASSLQDSPYEQYF. This chain links TRBV7-9 with TRBJ2-7; maybe TRBD1 (6 bases). This CDR3 is 14 amino acids long. The germline gives CDR1 SEHNR, CDR2 FQNEAQ (reference sequence). Between the trimmed V and J ends, which lost 2 bases and 2 bases, there was a span of 10 bases.

The chain has TRBV12-3 or TRBV12-4 and TRBJ1-1, with 9 bases that match TRBD1. The CDR3 has 21 amino acids. J gave up 3 bases and V 2 bases, and 22 bases lay outside the gene matches. CDR3: CASSLKPLSSMAGQGDTEAFF. CDR3 nucleotide sequence: TGTGCCAGCAGTTTAAAGCCCCTCTCTAGTATGGCGGGACAGGGTGACACTGAAGCTTTCTTT.

The sample holds a few counts of this clonotype. The chain joins TRBV2 to TRBJ2-3; 7 bases map to TRBD2. CDR1 is SNHLY and CDR2 is FYNNEI in the germline V gene. The ends lost 1 base at V and 2 bases at J; junction bases unmatched: 6. This CDR3 has 16 amino acids. CDR3 bases: TGTGCCAGCAGTGAAGAGGCTAGCGGACTCACAGATACGCAGTATTTT. It encodes CASSEEASGLTDTQYF.